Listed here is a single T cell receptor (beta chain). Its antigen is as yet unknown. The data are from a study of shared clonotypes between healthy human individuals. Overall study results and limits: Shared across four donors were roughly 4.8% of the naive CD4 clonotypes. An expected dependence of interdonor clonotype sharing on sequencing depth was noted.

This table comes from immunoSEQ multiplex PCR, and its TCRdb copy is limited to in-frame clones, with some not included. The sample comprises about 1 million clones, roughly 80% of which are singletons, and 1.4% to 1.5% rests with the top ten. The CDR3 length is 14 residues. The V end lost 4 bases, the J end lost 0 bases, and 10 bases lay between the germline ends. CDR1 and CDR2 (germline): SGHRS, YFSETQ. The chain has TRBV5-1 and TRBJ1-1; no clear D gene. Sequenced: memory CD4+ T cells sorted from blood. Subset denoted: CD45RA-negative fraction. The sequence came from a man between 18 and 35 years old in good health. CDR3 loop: CASSATVLNTEAFF. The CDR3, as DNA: TGCGCCAGCAGCGCGACGGTCCTGAACACTGAAGCTTTCTTT. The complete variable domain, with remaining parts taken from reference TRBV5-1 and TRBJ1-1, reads KAGVTQTPRYLIKTRGQQVTLSCSPISGHRSVSWYQQTPGQGLQFLFEYFSETQRNKGNFPGRFSGRQFSNSRSEMNVSTLELGDSALYLCASSATVLNTEAFFGQGTRLTVV.